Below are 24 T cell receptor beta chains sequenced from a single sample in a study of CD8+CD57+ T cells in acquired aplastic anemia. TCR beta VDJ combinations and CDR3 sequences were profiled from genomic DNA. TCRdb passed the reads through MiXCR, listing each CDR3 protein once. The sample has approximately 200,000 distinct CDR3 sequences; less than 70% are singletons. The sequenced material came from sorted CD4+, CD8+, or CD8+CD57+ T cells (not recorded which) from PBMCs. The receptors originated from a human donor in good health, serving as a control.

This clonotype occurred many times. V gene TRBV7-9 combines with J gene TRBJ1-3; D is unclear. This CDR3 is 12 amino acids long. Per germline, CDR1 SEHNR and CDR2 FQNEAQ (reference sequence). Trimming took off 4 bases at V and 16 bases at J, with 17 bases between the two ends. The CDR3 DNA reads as TGTGCCAGCAGCTCTCCCCCGCCAGAGAGTTATTTT. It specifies CASSSPPPESYF.

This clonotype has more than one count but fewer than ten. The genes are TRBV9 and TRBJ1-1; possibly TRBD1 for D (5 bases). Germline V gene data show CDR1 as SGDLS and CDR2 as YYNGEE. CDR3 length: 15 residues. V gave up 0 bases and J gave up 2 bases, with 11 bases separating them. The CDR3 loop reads CASSVAPQGNTEAFF. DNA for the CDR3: TGTGCCAGCAGCGTAGCCCCCCAGGGTAACACTGAAGCTTTCTTT.

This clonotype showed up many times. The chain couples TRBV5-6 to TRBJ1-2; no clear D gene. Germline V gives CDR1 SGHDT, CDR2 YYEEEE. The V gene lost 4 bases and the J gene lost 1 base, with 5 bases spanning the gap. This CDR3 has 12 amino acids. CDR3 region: CASSDFNYGYTF. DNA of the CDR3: TGTGCCAGCAGCGATTTTAACTATGGCTACACCTTC.

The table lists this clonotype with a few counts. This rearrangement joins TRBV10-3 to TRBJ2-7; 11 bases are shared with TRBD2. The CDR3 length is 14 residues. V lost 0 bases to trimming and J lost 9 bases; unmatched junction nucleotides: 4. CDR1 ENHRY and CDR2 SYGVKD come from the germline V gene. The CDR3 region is CAISESSGGARQYF. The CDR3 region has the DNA TGTGCCATCAGTGAGTCTAGCGGGGGGGCACGGCAGTACTTC.

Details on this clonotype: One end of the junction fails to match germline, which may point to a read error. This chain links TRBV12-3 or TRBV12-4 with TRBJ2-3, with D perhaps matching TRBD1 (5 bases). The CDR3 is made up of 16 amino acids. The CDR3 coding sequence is TGTGCCAGCAGTTTAGCGGGTATCGGGTTCACAGGTACGCAGTATTTT. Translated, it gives CASSLAGIGFTGTQYF.

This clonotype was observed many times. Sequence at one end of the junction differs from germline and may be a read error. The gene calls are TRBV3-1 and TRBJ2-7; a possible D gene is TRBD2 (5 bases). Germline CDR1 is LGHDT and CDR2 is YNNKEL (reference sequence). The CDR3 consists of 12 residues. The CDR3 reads CASSQARGEQYF. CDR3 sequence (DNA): TGTGCCAGCAGTCAAGCCCGGGGCGAGCAGTACTTC.

The CDR3 DNA reads TGTGCCAGCGAGGGACAGGACTATGGCTACACCTTC. Encoded protein: CASEGQDYGYTF. The chain carries TRBV9 and TRBJ1-2, with 8 bases matching TRBD1. The V and J ends lost 7 bases and 3 bases, in that order; junction bases with no gene match: 2. Per the germline V gene, CDR1 is SGDLS and CDR2 is YYNGEE. The CDR3 is made up of 12 amino acids.

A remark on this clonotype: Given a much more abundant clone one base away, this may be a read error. The CDR3 spells CASSEAQLDTEAFF. As DNA, the CDR3 is TGTGCCAGCAGTGAAGCGCAGTTGGACACTGAAGCTTTCTTT. This rearrangement joins TRBV6-1 to TRBJ1-1; D remains ambiguous. Germline V gene lookup returns CDR1 MNHNS and CDR2 SASEGT. V was trimmed by 0 bases and J by 3 bases, leaving 8 bases between them. The CDR3 is made up of 14 amino acids.

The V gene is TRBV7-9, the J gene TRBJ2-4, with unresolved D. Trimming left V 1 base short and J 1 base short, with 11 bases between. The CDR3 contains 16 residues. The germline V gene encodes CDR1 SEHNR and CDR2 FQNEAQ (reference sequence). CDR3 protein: CASSLEGLGAKNIQYF. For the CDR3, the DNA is TGTGCCAGCAGCTTAGAAGGCTTGGGGGCCAAAAACATTCAGTACTTC.

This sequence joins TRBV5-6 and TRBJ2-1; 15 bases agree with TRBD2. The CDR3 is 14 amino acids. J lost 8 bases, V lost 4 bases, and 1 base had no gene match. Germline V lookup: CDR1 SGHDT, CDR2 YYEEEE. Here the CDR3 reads CASSRTSGGDEQFF. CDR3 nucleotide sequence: TGTGCCAGCAGCCGGACTAGCGGGGGGGATGAGCAGTTCTTC.

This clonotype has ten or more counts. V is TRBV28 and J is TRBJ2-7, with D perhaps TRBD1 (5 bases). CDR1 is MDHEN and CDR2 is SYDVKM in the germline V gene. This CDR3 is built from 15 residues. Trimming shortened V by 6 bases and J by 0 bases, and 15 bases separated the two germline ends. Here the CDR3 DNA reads TGTGCCAGCAGGAGATGGGCCGACAGCTCCTACGAGCAGTACTTC. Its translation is CASRRWADSSYEQYF. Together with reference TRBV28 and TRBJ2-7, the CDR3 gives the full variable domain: DVKVTQSSRYLVKRTGEKVFLECVQDMDHENMFWYRQDPGLGLRLIYFSYDVKMKEKGDIPEGYSVSREKKERFSLILESASTNQTSMYLCASRRWADSSYEQYFGPGTRLTVT.

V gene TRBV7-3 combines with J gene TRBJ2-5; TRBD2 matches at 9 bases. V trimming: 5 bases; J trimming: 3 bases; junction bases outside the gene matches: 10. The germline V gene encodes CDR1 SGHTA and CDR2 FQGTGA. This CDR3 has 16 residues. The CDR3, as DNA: TGTGCCAGCAGCGTCCCCTCGCGGGGGGGGAAAGAGACCCAGTACTTC. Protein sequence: CASSVPSRGGKETQYF.

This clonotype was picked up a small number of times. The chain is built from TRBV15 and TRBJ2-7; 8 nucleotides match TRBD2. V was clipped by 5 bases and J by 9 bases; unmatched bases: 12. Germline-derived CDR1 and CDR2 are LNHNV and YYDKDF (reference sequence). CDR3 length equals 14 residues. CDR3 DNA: TGTGCCACCAGCGGAGCGGGAGAGACAGATACGCAGTACTTC. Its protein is CATSGAGETDTQYF.

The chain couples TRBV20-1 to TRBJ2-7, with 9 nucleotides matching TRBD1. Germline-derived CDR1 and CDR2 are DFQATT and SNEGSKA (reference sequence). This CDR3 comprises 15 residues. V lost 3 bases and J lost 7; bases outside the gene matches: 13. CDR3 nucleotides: TGCAGTGCTAGCGCCCGGGGGACAGGGCCTACGGAGCAGTACTTC. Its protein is CSASARGTGPTEQYF.

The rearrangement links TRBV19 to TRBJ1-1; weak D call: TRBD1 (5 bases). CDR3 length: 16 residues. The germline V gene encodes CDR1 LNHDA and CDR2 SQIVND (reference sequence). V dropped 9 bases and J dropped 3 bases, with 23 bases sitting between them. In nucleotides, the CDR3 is TGTGCCAGCAGCTCGGAGGGCGGGGGTATTGACACTGAAGCTTTCTTT. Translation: CASSSEGGGIDTEAFF. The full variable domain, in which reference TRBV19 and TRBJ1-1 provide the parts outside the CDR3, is DGGITQSPKYLFRKEGQNVTLSCEQNLNHDAMYWYRQDPGQGLRLIYYSQIVNDFQKGDIAEGYSVSREKKESFPLTVTSAQKNPTAFYLCASSSEGGGIDTEAFFGQGTRLTVV.

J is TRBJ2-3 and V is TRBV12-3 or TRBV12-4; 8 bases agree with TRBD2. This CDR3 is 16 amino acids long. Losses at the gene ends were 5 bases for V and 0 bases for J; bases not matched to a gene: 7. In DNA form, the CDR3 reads TGTGCCAGCAGTCCCTTTAGCGGGGCCAGCACAGATACGCAGTATTTT. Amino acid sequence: CASSPFSGASTDTQYF.

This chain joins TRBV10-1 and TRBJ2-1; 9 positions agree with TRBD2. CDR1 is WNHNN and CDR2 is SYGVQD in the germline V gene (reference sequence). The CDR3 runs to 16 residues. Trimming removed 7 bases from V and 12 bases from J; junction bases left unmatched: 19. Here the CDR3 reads CASILLAGPRDEAQFF. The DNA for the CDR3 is TGCGCCAGCATCTTACTAGCGGGCCCGCGGGATGAGGCGCAGTTCTTC.

The CDR3 loop reads CSAKSAGTGGGYGYTF. In DNA form, the CDR3 reads TGCAGTGCTAAGAGTGCCGGGACAGGGGGTGGCTATGGCTACACCTTC. The chain joins TRBV20-1 to TRBJ1-2; 11 bases align to TRBD1. There are 16 residues in the CDR3. The V gene end was trimmed by 4 bases and the J gene end by 4 bases; junction bases not matched to a gene: 11. Germline V lookup: CDR1 DFQATT, CDR2 SNEGSKA (reference sequence).

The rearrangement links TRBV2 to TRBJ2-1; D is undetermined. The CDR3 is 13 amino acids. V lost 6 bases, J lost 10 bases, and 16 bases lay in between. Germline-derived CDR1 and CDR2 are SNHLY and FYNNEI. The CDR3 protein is CASSLHLGLEQFF. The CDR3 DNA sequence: TGTGCCAGCAGCTTGCACCTAGGGTTGGAGCAGTTCTTC.

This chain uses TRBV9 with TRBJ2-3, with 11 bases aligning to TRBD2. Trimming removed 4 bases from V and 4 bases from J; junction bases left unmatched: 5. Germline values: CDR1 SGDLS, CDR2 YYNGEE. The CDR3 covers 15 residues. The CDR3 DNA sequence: TGTGCCAGCAGCTTAGCGGGGGGGCGGTCAGATACGCAGTATTTT. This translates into CASSLAGGRSDTQYF.

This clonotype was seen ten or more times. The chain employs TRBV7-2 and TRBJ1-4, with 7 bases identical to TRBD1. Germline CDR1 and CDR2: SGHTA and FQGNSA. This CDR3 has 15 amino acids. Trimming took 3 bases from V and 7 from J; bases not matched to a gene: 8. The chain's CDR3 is CASSFNRGLVEKLFF. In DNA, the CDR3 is TGTGCCAGCAGCTTCAACAGGGGACTCGTTGAAAAACTGTTTTTT.

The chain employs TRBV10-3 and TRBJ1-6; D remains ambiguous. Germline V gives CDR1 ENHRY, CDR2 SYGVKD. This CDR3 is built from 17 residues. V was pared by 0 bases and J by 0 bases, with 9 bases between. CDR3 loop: CAISESPGYSYNSPLHF. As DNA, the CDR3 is TGTGCCATCAGTGAGTCCCCGGGTTACTCCTATAATTCACCCCTCCACTTT.

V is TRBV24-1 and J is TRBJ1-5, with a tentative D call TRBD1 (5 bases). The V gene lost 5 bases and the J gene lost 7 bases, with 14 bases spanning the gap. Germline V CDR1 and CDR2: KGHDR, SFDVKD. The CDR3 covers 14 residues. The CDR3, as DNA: TGTGCCACCAGTGCAGGGAGGCGGAAGCAGCCCCAGCATTTT. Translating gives CATSAGRRKQPQHF.

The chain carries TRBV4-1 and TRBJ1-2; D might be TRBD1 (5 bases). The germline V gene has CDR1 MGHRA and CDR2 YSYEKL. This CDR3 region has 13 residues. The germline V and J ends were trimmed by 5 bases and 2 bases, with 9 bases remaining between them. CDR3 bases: TGCGCCAGCAGCTTCAGGGTAAACTATGGCTACACCTTC. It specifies CASSFRVNYGYTF.